The clone carrying this TCR beta chain was seen once. This specimen comes from a study of shared clonotypes between healthy human individuals. The ends were cut back, 6 bases at V and 7 bases at J, with 18 bases in the middle. The CDR3 runs 15 residues. Germline values: CDR1 SNHLY, CDR2 FYNNEI. Investigators divided CD4+ cells into CD45RA+ naive and CD45RA-negative memory subsets. Libraries were prepared by immunoSEQ multiplex PCR; TCRdb keeps only in-frame clonotypes and omits some of them. This sample yields a few hundred thousand clones, of which around 74% are seen a single time; 10% belongs to the top ten.

The sequence came from a man aged 30 to 45 in good health. Specimen: memory CD4+ T cells sorted from blood. Subset of the sample: CD45RA-negative fraction. V and J are TRBV2 and TRBJ2-2, with D perhaps given as TRBD1 or TRBD2 (5 bases each). The CDR3 is CASSALGRDSGELFF. The DNA for the CDR3 is TGTGCCAGCAGCGCCCTGGGACGGGATAGCGGGGAGCTGTTTTTT.